This TCR beta chain originates from a study of memory CD4+ T cells and cytomegalovirus serostatus. Looking at the study overall: Of the healthy Belgian adults, 9 were CMV seropositive and about 24 seronegative.

The germline V gene has CDR1 MNHNY and CDR2 SVGAGI (reference sequence). This CDR3 spans 14 amino acids. The junction had 3 bases not matched to a gene; V was cut back by 6 bases and J by 4 bases. The sort gate was single viable CD3+CD4+CD8-CD45RO+ cells for memory CD4+ T cells. TCRdb's table, derived via immunoSEQ multiplex PCR, lists solely in-frame clones and lacks some. The sample consists of around 44,000 clones, 76% of them appearing once. This receptor was obtained from an adult in good health and CMV-seronegative. Source material: memory CD4+ T cells from blood. The chain combines TRBV6-6 with TRBJ1-1; 12 bases map to TRBD1. The CDR3 loop reads CASRGQGAGTEAFF. Written as DNA, the CDR3 is TGTGCCAGCAGGGGACAGGGGGCTGGCACTGAAGCTTTCTTT.